This T cell receptor beta chain derives from a study of T cell responses to AZD1222 COVID-19 vaccine. Study context: Investigators merged groups given second doses at roughly 4 or roughly 12 weeks. Findings and limits, study-wide: It was only after the peak T cell response that any repertoires were sampled. Nearly half of the spike-specific TCRs reportedly recognize variant regions that carry no mutations. Donors in the cohort were predominantly white British and more often female, and clonal diversity was possibly underestimated.

A remark on this clone: What it binds is not known.

Repertoires were generated with immunoSEQ multiplex PCR, while TCRdb's copy carries only in-frame clones and drops some. The sample contains 95,000 to 150,000 clones, roughly 89% of which appear only once. V gave up 0 bases and J gave up 2 bases, with 10 bases separating them. The CDR3 runs 15 residues. Germline CDR1 is SGDLS and CDR2 is YYNGEE. Source: peripheral blood, taken on day 0 of AZD1222 vaccination. V is TRBV9 and J is TRBJ2-3; unclear D gene. This clonotype was obtained from an adult in good health. The CDR3 is CASSVVPQHTDTQYF. The CDR3 nucleotides are TGTGCCAGCAGCGTAGTTCCGCAACACACAGATACGCAGTATTTT.